The 22 T cell receptor beta chains listed next were all sequenced from one sample in a study of HIV-infected patients and healthy controls. MiXCR, applied by TCRdb to the 5' RACE reads, yields one record per CDR3 protein. The sample records some 20,000 distinct CDR3 sequences, roughly a fifth being singletons. Specimen: CD8+ T cells from blood. These receptors were collected from a human donor in good health.

This clonotype was picked up many times. The rearrangement joins TRBV29-1 to TRBJ2-5; TRBD2 might be the D (5 bases). Trimming pared 0 bases from V and 0 bases from J, leaving 14 bases between. Germline V CDR1 and CDR2: SQVTM, ANQGSEA. The CDR3 loop spans 16 amino acids. CDR3 nucleotides: TGCAGCGTTGAAGATGGGAGTAGCACCCACCAAGAGACCCAGTACTTC. Its translation: CSVEDGSSTHQETQYF. Variable domain in full (rest from reference TRBV29-1 and TRBJ2-5): SAVISQKPSRDICQRGTSLTIQCQVDSQVTMMFWYRQQPGQSLTLIATANQGSEATYESGFVIDKFPISRPNLTFSTLTVSNMSPEDSSIYLCSVEDGSSTHQETQYFGPGTRLLVL.

This clonotype was counted many times. The CDR3: CASSLGRYNEQFF. The CDR3 DNA sequence: TGTGCCAGCAGCTTAGGTCGCTACAATGAGCAGTTCTTC. This chain joins TRBV11-2 and TRBJ2-1; no clear D gene. CDR3 size: 13 residues. Trimming cost V 1 base and J 3 bases, with 4 bases left between them. Germline loops: CDR1 SGHAT, CDR2 FQNNGV.

V is TRBV5-1 and J is TRBJ1-1, with D possibly matching TRBD1 (5 bases). The V end lost 4 bases, the J end lost 0 bases, and 22 bases lay between the germline ends. This CDR3 contains 18 residues. Germline CDR1 reads SGHRS; CDR2 reads YFSETQ. CDR3 coding DNA: TGCGCCAGCAGCCCCGCGACGGGGGAGCTCCTCATGAACACTGAAGCTTTCTTT. Translation: CASSPATGELLMNTEAFF.

This clonotype was detected a few times. The chain links TRBV24-1 to TRBJ1-1; 7 bases match TRBD1. V shed 6 bases, J shed 1 base, and the junction held 7 bases outside the gene matches. Germline lookup yields CDR1 KGHDR and CDR2 SFDVKD. The CDR3 consists of 15 residues. CDR3 loop: CATSPTGRKNTEAFF. The CDR3 region has the DNA TGTGCCACCAGTCCGACAGGGCGGAAGAACACTGAAGCTTTCTTT.

This clonotype came up many times. The chain links TRBV13 to TRBJ2-1; TRBD2 matches 11 bases. Trimming removed 2 bases from V and 5 bases from J; junction bases left unmatched: 5. The CDR3 is made up of 16 amino acids. The germline V gene has CDR1 PRHDT and CDR2 FYEKMQ (reference sequence). The CDR3 DNA reads TGTGCCAGCAGCTTACCCGGGACTAGCGGAGACAATGAGCAGTTCTTC. It encodes CASSLPGTSGDNEQFF.

The chain is built from TRBV12-3 or TRBV12-4 and TRBJ2-7; TRBD1 or TRBD2 may be the D gene (5 bases each). CDR3 length equals 14 residues. V was shortened by 3 bases and J by 6 bases, with 15 bases between the two germline ends. CDR3 DNA sequence: TGTGCCAGCAGTTTTGGGGGAAGAGGCGCCGAGCAGTACTTC. Translating it yields CASSFGGRGAEQYF.

This clonotype appeared a few times. This rearrangement joins TRBV7-6 to TRBJ1-5; D unclear. This CDR3 is 16 amino acids long. V lost 5 bases to trimming and J lost 2 bases, with 16 bases between them. Germline loops: CDR1 SGHVS, CDR2 FNYEAQ. In DNA form, the CDR3 reads TGTGCCAGCAGCCCCGGGGTCTACAGCGGCAATCAGCCCCAGCATTTT. Translation: CASSPGVYSGNQPQHF.

The chain couples TRBV6-2 or TRBV6-3 to TRBJ2-1; no clear D. The germline V and J ends were trimmed by 5 bases and 6 bases, with 11 bases remaining between them. CDR1 is MNHEY and CDR2 is SVGEGT in the germline V gene. The CDR3 runs 13 residues. The CDR3 is CASSLSRINEQFF. The CDR3 DNA follows: TGTGCCAGCAGTCTTTCCCGGATCAATGAGCAGTTCTTC.

V and J are TRBV30 and TRBJ2-2, with D uncertain. V was cut by 3 bases and J by 0 bases, with 5 bases left in between. This CDR3 contains 13 residues. Germline V gene sequence: CDR1 GTSNPN, CDR2 SVGIG (reference sequence). CDR3 residues: CAWRHSNTGELFF. The CDR3 nucleotides read TGTGCCTGGAGACACTCGAACACCGGGGAGCTGTTTTTT.

As to this clonotype: Just one base apart from a much larger clone, this may be a read error. The J gene is TRBJ1-4, the V gene TRBV7-9, with D tentatively TRBD1 (5 bases). The CDR3 is 13 residues long. V was pared by 11 bases and J by 12 bases, with 22 bases between. Germline-derived CDR1 and CDR2 are SEHNR and FQNEAQ (reference sequence). CDR3 DNA sequence: TGTGCCGGCGACGGCAGGGTGGGGGAAGAACTGTTTTTT. It yields the protein CAGDGRVGEELFF.

The chain joins TRBV5-1 to TRBJ2-7; 9 nucleotides line up with TRBD1. CDR3 size: 15 residues. The J segment lost 5 bases and the V segment lost 0 bases, leaving 6 bases of the junction unmatched. The germline gives CDR1 SGHRS, CDR2 YFSETQ. In DNA, the CDR3 is TGCGCCAGCAGCTTGGACAGGGGGCCAGGACACGAGCAGTACTTC. This translates into CASSLDRGPGHEQYF.

This clonotype occurred many times. The rearrangement links TRBV5-5 to TRBJ2-7, with 8 positions matching TRBD1. The CDR3 covers 14 residues. V dropped 3 bases and J dropped 7; count of bases not matched to a gene: 9. CDR1 and CDR2 from the germline V gene are SGHKS and YYEKEE (reference sequence). As DNA, the CDR3 is TGTGCCAGCAGCTGGGGACAGGCCCAGGGGGAGCAGTACTTC. This gives the protein CASSWGQAQGEQYF.

This sequence joins TRBV7-9 and TRBJ2-6; D gene ambiguous. Germline V gives CDR1 SEHNR, CDR2 FQNEAQ (reference sequence). The CDR3 has 12 residues. Trimming removed 2 bases at V and 11 bases at J, with 7 bases between. The CDR3 spells CASSLFGYVLTF. The CDR3 DNA follows: TGTGCCAGCAGCTTATTTGGCTACGTCCTGACTTTC.

This clonotype has a count of ten or more. This chain joins TRBV12-3 or TRBV12-4 and TRBJ1-2; D uncertain. V lost 4 bases and J lost 0, with 9 bases in between. There are 14 residues in the CDR3. The CDR3 DNA reads TGTGCCAGCAGTTCCGGCGGCCCTAACTATGGCTACACCTTC. It is translated as CASSSGGPNYGYTF.

The chain links TRBV4-1 to TRBJ1-1; D is uncertain. The CDR3 is 14 residues long. Trimming left V 3 bases short and J 2 bases short, with 10 bases between. Per germline, CDR1 MGHRA and CDR2 YSYEKL. The CDR3 reads CASSHTLGNTEAFF. CDR3 coding DNA: TGCGCCAGCAGCCATACCCTGGGTAACACTGAAGCTTTCTTT.

This clonotype was counted at least ten times. V gene TRBV4-1 combines with J gene TRBJ1-2, with 7 bases that match TRBD1. V lost 4 bases and J lost 6; bases outside the gene matches: 11. Germline V gives CDR1 MGHRA, CDR2 YSYEKL. This CDR3 contains 15 residues. This chain's CDR3 is CASSPALTGSNGYTF. The DNA for the CDR3 is TGCGCCAGCAGCCCGGCTCTGACAGGGAGCAATGGCTACACCTTC.

This clonotype has a count of ten or more. This sequence joins TRBV29-1 and TRBJ2-1; the match to TRBD1 covers 9 bases. The CDR3 has 14 residues. V lost 7 bases, J lost 0 bases, and 4 bases stayed unmatched. Germline V gene data show CDR1 as SQVTM and CDR2 as ANQGSEA. The CDR3 spells CSARDRVSYNEQFF. In DNA form, the CDR3 reads TGCAGCGCCCGGGACAGGGTCTCCTACAATGAGCAGTTCTTC.

This clonotype was seen only a few times. The rearrangement uses TRBV4-3 and TRBJ1-6; the D is unclear. Trimming took 2 bases from V and 5 from J, leaving 13 bases between them. The CDR3 is 16 residues long. The germline V gene encodes CDR1 LGHNA and CDR2 YSLEER. Here the CDR3 reads CASSQLGSADNSPLHF. DNA of the CDR3: TGCGCCAGCAGCCAACTCGGGTCGGCGGATAATTCACCCCTCCACTTT.

This clonotype was detected ten times or more. The chain couples TRBV4-2 to TRBJ1-1; D possibly corresponds to TRBD1 (6 bases). The CDR3 length is 16 residues. With 0 bases removed from V and 0 bases from J, the gap between germline ends came to 11 bases. The V gene's germline CDR1 is LGHNA and CDR2 YNFKEQ. The CDR3, as DNA: TGTGCCAGCAGCCAAGATGGAGGGGGAATGAACACTGAAGCTTTCTTT. It is translated as CASSQDGGGMNTEAFF.

This clonotype has more than one count but fewer than ten. J is TRBJ1-5 and V is TRBV4-1, with a weak D call TRBD1 (6 bases). CDR1 MGHRA and CDR2 YSYEKL come from the germline V gene. CDR3 length equals 15 residues. Trimming pared 0 bases from V and 3 bases from J, leaving 9 bases between. For the CDR3, the DNA is TGCGCCAGCAGCCAAGATCCAGGGGACAATCAGCCCCAGCATTTT. This gives the protein CASSQDPGDNQPQHF.

This clonotype was observed a single time. The J gene is TRBJ2-5, the V gene TRBV29-1; 9 bases map to TRBD2. Germline values: CDR1 SQVTM, CDR2 ANQGSEA. The CDR3 length is 16 residues. The junction had 13 bases not matched to a gene; V was cut back by 4 bases and J by 4 bases. In nucleotides, the CDR3 is TGCAGCGTTGGCTCTAGCGGGAAACGCCCAAGAGAGACCCAGTACTTC. Its protein is CSVGSSGKRPRETQYF.

This clonotype was counted a few times. This chain links TRBV6-5 with TRBJ2-2; 9 positions agree with TRBD2. J was trimmed by 7 bases and V by 0 bases; bases with no gene match: 6. CDR3 length: 16 amino acids. Germline CDR1 reads MNHEY; CDR2 reads SVGAGI. In DNA, the CDR3 is TGTGCCAGCAGTTACTCGGGTAGCGGGGGTAGCGGGGAGCTGTTTTTT. Its protein product is CASSYSGSGGSGELFF.